Below, 15 T cell receptor beta chains from the same sample are listed, as sequenced in a study of OX40 agonist ivuxolimab in advanced cancers. TCRdb's copy holds only in-frame clones and misses some; the assay was immunoSEQ multiplex PCR. The repertoire consists of 15,000 to 20,000 clones, with 70% to 90% occurring once and the leading ten covering roughly 21%. Sequenced here: CD4+ or CD8+ T cells sorted from blood, sampled in a trial of the OX40 agonist ivuxolimab. The receptors were gathered from an adult with an advanced solid tumor such as melanoma, head and neck, liver or kidney cancer.

Concerning this clone: At one boundary the junction diverges from the germline segment, which might be a read error. The chain links TRBV30 to TRBJ1-1; D unclear. Germline V gives CDR1 GTSNPN, CDR2 SVGIG (reference sequence). This CDR3 contains 11 residues. The CDR3 reads CAWKVKTEAFF. CDR3 sequence (DNA): TGTGCCTGGAAAGTGAAAACTGAAGCTTTCTTT.

The gene calls are TRBV6-5 and TRBJ1-6; D is unclear. Looked up from germline, CDR1 is MNHEY and CDR2 is SVGAGI. The CDR3 has 15 residues. The V and J ends lost 0 bases and 7 bases respectively, with 10 bases between them. The CDR3 loop reads CASSYSGRLNSPLHF. The CDR3 DNA sequence: TGTGCCAGCAGTTACTCTGGCAGGCTAAATTCACCCCTCCACTTT.

This clone was counted a single time. The V gene is TRBV2, the J gene TRBJ1-5; D remains unclear. Germline lookup yields CDR1 SNHLY and CDR2 FYNNEI. V lost 4 bases and J lost 0, with 13 bases in between. The CDR3 runs 16 residues. In nucleotides, the CDR3 is TGTGCCAGCAGTGGAGGGTCAGTGAATAGCAATCAGCCCCAGCATTTT. Its protein is CASSGGSVNSNQPQHF. The full variable domain, its missing parts supplied by reference TRBV2 and TRBJ1-5, is EPEVTQTPSHQVTQMGQEVILRCVPISNHLYFYWYRQILGQKVEFLVSFYNNEISEKSEIFDDQFSVERPDGSNFTLKIRSTKLEDSAMYFCASSGGSVNSNQPQHFGDGTRLSIL.

The gene calls are TRBV7-9 and TRBJ1-2; the D gene is possibly TRBD1 (5 bases). The V and J ends lost 5 bases and 8 bases respectively, with 15 bases between them. The CDR3 consists of 13 residues. The V gene's germline CDR1 is SEHNR and CDR2 FQNEAQ (reference sequence). CDR3 bases: TGTGCCAGCAGCCCGGACACACGGACGGGCTACACCTTC. It translates to CASSPDTRTGYTF.

J is TRBJ2-7 and V is TRBV5-1, with D maybe TRBD2 (6 bases). This CDR3 is 12 amino acids long. Germline CDR1 is SGHRS and CDR2 is YFSETQ. V shed 4 bases and J shed 7 bases, with 12 bases lying between them. CDR3 coding DNA: TGCGCCAGCAGCCCGGGACTGCAGGAGCAGTACTTC. This gives the protein CASSPGLQEQYF.

V and J are TRBV7-2 and TRBJ2-7; D is ambiguous. Trimming pared 0 bases from V and 1 base from J, leaving 7 bases between. Germline values: CDR1 SGHTA, CDR2 FQGNSA. The CDR3 contains 14 residues. The CDR3 spells CASSLAQRSYEQYF. CDR3 sequence (DNA): TGTGCCAGCAGCTTAGCCCAGCGTTCCTACGAGCAGTACTTC.

This rearrangement joins TRBV5-1 to TRBJ1-2; D uncertain. Trimming took 4 bases from V and 4 from J, leaving 14 bases between them. Germline V gene lookup returns CDR1 SGHRS and CDR2 YFSETQ. The CDR3 contains 14 residues. The CDR3 coding sequence is TGCGCCAGCAGCCCCGGTAACACGGCCTATGGCTACACCTTC. Amino acids: CASSPGNTAYGYTF.

This chain connects TRBV15 to TRBJ1-5; D is ambiguous. The CDR3 length is 13 residues. Germline loops: CDR1 LNHNV, CDR2 YYDKDF (reference sequence). V gave up 0 bases and J gave up 7 bases, with 7 bases separating them. Written as DNA, the CDR3 is TGTGCCACCAGCAGAGATGCCTGGCAGCCCCAGCATTTT. The encoded protein is CATSRDAWQPQHF.

The rearrangement joins TRBV5-1 to TRBJ2-5; 9 nucleotides match TRBD1. The CDR3 runs to 14 residues. The germline CDR1 and CDR2 sequences are SGHRS and YFSETQ. Trimming took 4 bases from V and 5 from J; bases not matched to a gene: 6. CDR3 protein: CASSLGTGYETQYF. In DNA, the CDR3 is TGCGCCAGCAGCCTCGGGACAGGGTATGAGACCCAGTACTTC.

This CDR3 reads CAWSRARGGTGNSPLHF. In nucleotides, the CDR3 is TGTGCCTGGAGTCGAGCCCGTGGGGGGACCGGCAATTCACCCCTCCACTTT. This sequence joins TRBV30 and TRBJ1-6; a possible D gene is TRBD1 (5 bases). This CDR3 has 17 residues. Germline V gene sequence: CDR1 GTSNPN, CDR2 SVGIG (reference sequence). Trimming pared 2 bases from V and 7 bases from J, leaving 21 bases between.

Note on this clone: Other DNA sequences of this sample code for an identical CDR3. The chain has TRBV4-1 and TRBJ2-3, with 9 bases fitting TRBD2. The V and J ends lost 2 bases and 0 bases, in that order; junction bases with no gene match: 6. Germline CDR1 reads MGHRA; CDR2 reads YSYEKL. This CDR3 region has 17 residues. CDR3 sequence (DNA): TGCGCCAGCAGCCAACAGGGGCTAGCGGGAAGCACAGATACGCAGTATTTT. Its protein product is CASSQQGLAGSTDTQYF.

The rearrangement uses TRBV18 and TRBJ2-6; D remains ambiguous. The CDR3 sequence is 15 residues long. Trimming took 6 bases from V and 3 from J, leaving 12 bases between them. Germline V CDR1 and CDR2: KGHSH, LQKENI. The CDR3 sequence: CASSLSRGGANVLTF. The CDR3 DNA follows: TGTGCCAGCTCCCTCAGTCGCGGTGGGGCCAACGTCCTGACTTTC.

The J gene is TRBJ2-5, the V gene TRBV19; the match to TRBD2 covers 7 bases. J was trimmed by 5 bases and V by 3 bases; bases with no gene match: 3. The CDR3 totals 13 residues. From germline, CDR1 is LNHDA and CDR2 SQIVND (reference sequence). The CDR3 sequence: CASSISGVETQYF. CDR3 DNA: TGTGCCAGTAGTATCAGCGGGGTGGAGACCCAGTACTTC.

The chain joins TRBV6-5 to TRBJ2-2; 8 positions match TRBD2. The V segment lost 6 bases and the J segment 6 bases; nucleotides outside the gene matches: 3. Germline CDR1 and CDR2: MNHEY and SVGAGI. The CDR3 is 13 residues long. The CDR3 is CASRRAGAGELFF. CDR3 in DNA: TGTGCCAGCAGAAGAGCGGGAGCCGGGGAGCTGTTTTTT.

This chain joins TRBV25-1 and TRBJ1-6; 9 bases align to TRBD1. With 6 bases clipped from V and 7 bases from J, the junction kept 1 base outside the gene matches. The CDR3 has 13 amino acids. CDR1 is MGHDK and CDR2 is SYGVNS in the germline V gene. Written as DNA, the CDR3 is TGTGCCAGCAGGGGACAGGGAAATTCACCCCTCCACTTT. Protein: CASRGQGNSPLHF.